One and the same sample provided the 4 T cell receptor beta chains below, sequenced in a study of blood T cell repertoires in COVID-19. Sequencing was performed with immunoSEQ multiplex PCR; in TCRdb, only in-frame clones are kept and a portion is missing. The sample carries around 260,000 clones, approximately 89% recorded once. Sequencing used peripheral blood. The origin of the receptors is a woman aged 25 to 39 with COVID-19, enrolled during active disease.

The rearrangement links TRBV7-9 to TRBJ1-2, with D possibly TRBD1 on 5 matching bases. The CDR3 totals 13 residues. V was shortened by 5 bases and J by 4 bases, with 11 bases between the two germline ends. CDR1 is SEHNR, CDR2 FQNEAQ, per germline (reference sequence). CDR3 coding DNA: TGTGCCAGCAGCCCCAGGGCCCTCTATGGCTACACCTTC. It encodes CASSPRALYGYTF.

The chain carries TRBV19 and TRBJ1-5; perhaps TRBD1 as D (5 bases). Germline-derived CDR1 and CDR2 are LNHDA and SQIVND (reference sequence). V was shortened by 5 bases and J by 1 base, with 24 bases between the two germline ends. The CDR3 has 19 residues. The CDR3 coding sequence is TGTGCCAGTAGTCGCAAGGCGGGGGATCTTTTGGGGAGCAATCAGCCCCAGCATTTT. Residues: CASSRKAGDLLGSNQPQHF.

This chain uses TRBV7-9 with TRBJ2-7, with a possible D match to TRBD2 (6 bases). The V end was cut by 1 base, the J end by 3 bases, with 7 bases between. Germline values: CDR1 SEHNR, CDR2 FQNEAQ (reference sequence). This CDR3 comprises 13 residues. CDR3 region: CASSLGGVYEQYF. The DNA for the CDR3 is TGTGCCAGCAGCTTAGGGGGGGTCTACGAGCAGTACTTC. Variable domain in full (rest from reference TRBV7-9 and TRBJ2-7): DTGVSQNPRHKITKRGQNVTFRCDPISEHNRLYWYRQTLGQGPEFLTYFQNEAQLEKSRLLSDRFSAERPKGSFSTLEIQRTEQGDSAMYLCASSLGGVYEQYFGPGTRLTVT.

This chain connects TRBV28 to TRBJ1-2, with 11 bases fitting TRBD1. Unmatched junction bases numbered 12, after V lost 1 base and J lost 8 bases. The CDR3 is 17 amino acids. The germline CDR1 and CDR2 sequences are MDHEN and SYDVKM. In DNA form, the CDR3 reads TGTGCCAGCAGTTTATCTCGGACAGGGGGCGTGAAGAGCGGCTACACCTTC. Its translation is CASSLSRTGGVKSGYTF.